The rows below give T cell receptor beta chains drawn from one sample of a study of T cells in narcolepsy. Generated by immunoSEQ multiplex PCR, the TCRdb table keeps only in-frame clones and is missing some. Of under 25,000 clones in the sample, approximately 84% are singletons; the top ten hold 1.3%. Sequenced: CD45RA- memory CD4+ T cells from PBMCs. The receptors shown here come from a human donor with narcolepsy. The CDR3 runs from the conserved cysteine through the conserved F or W. The order of the fields is J gene, V gene, D gene, clone size, CDR3 DNA, CDR3 protein. A D gene is named only where the DNA matches it firmly. Rows give clone size only sometimes, using once, few, many, or a class for an expanded clone.

j_call: TRBJ2-3; v_call: TRBV2; d_call: TRBD2; clone_size: once; cdr3_nt: TGTGCCAGCCGTAAAAGCGGGACGATCACAGATACGCAGTATTTT; cdr3_aa: CASRKSGTITDTQYF
j_call: TRBJ2-5; v_call: TRBV4-3; d_call: -; clone_size: -; cdr3_nt: TGCGCCAGCAGCCTGGGGCAGCAGTACCAAGAGACCCAGTACTTC; cdr3_aa: CASSLGQQYQETQYF
j_call: TRBJ1-1; v_call: TRBV19; d_call: TRBD1; clone_size: -; cdr3_nt: TGTGCCTGTAGTATAGGCTACCCCAGGGGGCGGAAGCCTGAAGCTTTCTTT; cdr3_aa: CACSIGYPRGRKPEAFF
j_call: TRBJ2-7; v_call: TRBV19; d_call: -; clone_size: -; cdr3_nt: TGTGCCAGTAGTGCCCGGGAGTTCCCCTACGAGCAGTACTTC; cdr3_aa: CASSAREFPYEQYF
j_call: TRBJ1-2; v_call: TRBV28; d_call: -; clone_size: few; cdr3_nt: TGTGCCAGCAGCCCAACAGGGTGGGTGGGTGGCTACACCTTC; cdr3_aa: CASSPTGWVGGYTF
j_call: TRBJ1-3; v_call: TRBV6-5; d_call: -; clone_size: -; cdr3_nt: TGTGCCAGCAGTCTCGGGAATTCTGGAAACACCATATATTTT; cdr3_aa: CASSLGNSGNTIYF
j_call: TRBJ1-1; v_call: TRBV29-1; d_call: TRBD1; clone_size: -; cdr3_nt: TGCAGCGCGGTCAGGGGGCTGAACACTGAAGCTTTCTTT; cdr3_aa: CSAVRGLNTEAFF
j_call: TRBJ1-3; v_call: TRBV14; d_call: -; clone_size: few; cdr3_nt: TGTGCCAGCAGCCAAGAGACGGGGTCACCTGCTGGAAACACCATATATTTT; cdr3_aa: CASSQETGSPAGNTIYF
j_call: TRBJ2-5; v_call: TRBV27; d_call: -; clone_size: -; cdr3_nt: TGTGCCAGCAGTAACCAGCGGACCCGGTACCAAGAGACCCAGTACTTC; cdr3_aa: CASSNQRTRYQETQYF
j_call: TRBJ2-5; v_call: TRBV6-5; d_call: TRBD1; clone_size: -; cdr3_nt: TGTGCCAGCAGTTACTGGGACAGGCAAGAGACCCAGTACTTC; cdr3_aa: CASSYWDRQETQYF
j_call: TRBJ1-1; v_call: TRBV27; d_call: TRBD1; clone_size: -; cdr3_nt: TGTGCCAGCAGAACCGGGACAGGATCTCCTGAAGCTTTCTTT; cdr3_aa: CASRTGTGSPEAFF
j_call: TRBJ2-1; v_call: TRBV5-8; d_call: -; clone_size: -; cdr3_nt: TGTGCCAGCAGCTTGGAGGGGAGCTCCTACAATGAGCAGTTCTTC; cdr3_aa: CASSLEGSSYNEQFF
j_call: TRBJ1-3; v_call: TRBV6-1; d_call: TRBD1; clone_size: -; cdr3_nt: TGTGCCATCCGGGACAGGGGGCTTTTTGGAAACACCATATATTTT; cdr3_aa: CAIRDRGLFGNTIYF
j_call: TRBJ1-3; v_call: TRBV4-1; d_call: -; clone_size: -; cdr3_nt: TGCGCCAGCAGCCAAGCCGGGTTATTGGGCACCATATATTTT; cdr3_aa: CASSQAGLLGTIYF
j_call: TRBJ1-4; v_call: TRBV5-4; d_call: -; clone_size: -; cdr3_nt: TGTGCTTACCAGCCGGGGACCTCGTTCGAAAAACTGTTTTTT; cdr3_aa: CAYQPGTSFEKLFF
j_call: TRBJ2-3; v_call: TRBV5-6; d_call: -; clone_size: -; cdr3_nt: TGTGCCAGCAGCTTTGCTATTGATACGCAGTATTTT; cdr3_aa: CASSFAIDTQYF
j_call: TRBJ1-5; v_call: TRBV7-8; d_call: -; clone_size: -; cdr3_nt: TGTGCCAGCAGCTTAGGGGGGGGGCGGCAGCCCCAGCATTTT; cdr3_aa: CASSLGGGRQPQHF
j_call: TRBJ1-2; v_call: TRBV18; d_call: -; clone_size: few; cdr3_nt: TGTGCCAGCTCACCCCCAGGGCTCTATGGCTACACCTTC; cdr3_aa: CASSPPGLYGYTF
j_call: TRBJ1-5; v_call: TRBV18; d_call: -; clone_size: medium-sized; cdr3_nt: TGTGCCAGCTCACAACAGGCAGGGGCGTATCATCAGCCCCAGCATTTT; cdr3_aa: CASSQQAGAYHQPQHF
j_call: TRBJ2-1; v_call: TRBV11-3; d_call: TRBD2; clone_size: -; cdr3_nt: TGTGCCAGCAGCATGCGACCGGGACTAGCGGACAATGAGCAGTTCTTC; cdr3_aa: CASSMRPGLADNEQFF
j_call: TRBJ1-3; v_call: TRBV6-1; d_call: -; clone_size: -; cdr3_nt: TGTGCCAGCAGTGAAGCGCTCGGACGTCCGGGGAACACCATATATTTT; cdr3_aa: CASSEALGRPGNTIYF
j_call: TRBJ2-5; v_call: TRBV7-2; d_call: -; clone_size: -; cdr3_nt: TGTGCCAGCAGCCCACAAAGGGAGACCCAGTACTTC; cdr3_aa: CASSPQRETQYF
j_call: TRBJ2-5; v_call: TRBV7-7; d_call: -; clone_size: -; cdr3_nt: TGTGCTAGCAGCTTAGTCCTACAAGAGACCCAGTACTTC; cdr3_aa: CASSLVLQETQYF
j_call: TRBJ1-6; v_call: TRBV27; d_call: -; clone_size: -; cdr3_nt: TGTGCCAGCAGTTTATTTCTTCCGGGTCAGGGATCACCCCTCCACTTT; cdr3_aa: CASSLFLPGQGSPLHF
j_call: TRBJ2-7; v_call: TRBV7-2; d_call: TRBD2; clone_size: medium-sized; cdr3_nt: TGTGCCAGCAGCAAACGGACTAGCGGGGTTTTTTCCTACGAGCAGTACTTC; cdr3_aa: CASSKRTSGVFSYEQYF
j_call: TRBJ1-5; v_call: TRBV6-1; d_call: -; clone_size: -; cdr3_nt: TGTGCCAGCAGTTTACAGGTAGGGAATCAGCCCCAGCATTTT; cdr3_aa: CASSLQVGNQPQHF
j_call: TRBJ1-2; v_call: TRBV7-9; d_call: -; clone_size: -; cdr3_nt: TGTGCCAGCAGCTTCCCCGGCGGAGGGTGGGCCTTC; cdr3_aa: CASSFPGGGWAF
j_call: TRBJ1-6; v_call: TRBV19; d_call: TRBD1; clone_size: -; cdr3_nt: TGTGCCAGTAGTGTGAAGACGGGACAGAATAATTCACCCCTCCACTTT; cdr3_aa: CASSVKTGQNNSPLHF
j_call: TRBJ2-1; v_call: TRBV7-9; d_call: TRBD2; clone_size: -; cdr3_nt: TGTGCCAGCAGCTTAGCGGGACTAGCGTACAATGAGCAGTTCTTC; cdr3_aa: CASSLAGLAYNEQFF
j_call: TRBJ2-3; v_call: TRBV7-2; d_call: -; clone_size: -; cdr3_nt: TGTGCCAGCAGCTCCCCCGCCTCTTTCCTTGAGGATACGCAGTATTTT; cdr3_aa: CASSSPASFLEDTQYF
j_call: TRBJ1-3; v_call: TRBV13; d_call: -; clone_size: -; cdr3_nt: TGTGCCAGCAGCTTAGGACAGGTTCCCGGAAACACCATATATTTT; cdr3_aa: CASSLGQVPGNTIYF